These T cell receptor beta chains were read from a single sample in a study of T cell changes during pregnancy in multiple sclerosis. Only in-frame clones appear in the TCRdb table, and some are missing; sequencing was by immunoSEQ multiplex PCR. Found here are more than 50,000 clones, nearly 90% of them singletons; the top ten hold 2% to 3%. The sample consisted of peripheral blood, taken in the first trimester of pregnancy. These receptors were collected from a female donor with multiple sclerosis, enrolled in a pregnancy study. Both conserved end residues are part of each CDR3. A D gene is named only where the DNA matches it firmly. The size of a clone is reported for some rows only, either as once, few or many, or as a class for expanded clones.

j_call,clone_size,d_call,v_call,cdr3_nt,cdr3_aa
TRBJ1-5,.,TRBD1,TRBV19,TGTGCCAGTAGCGCCGGACAGGTGTATAGCAATCAGCCCCAGCATTTT,CASSAGQVYSNQPQHF
TRBJ1-1,.,.,TRBV11-2,TGTGCCAGCAGCTTATATATCCGGACTGAAGCTTTCTTT,CASSLYIRTEAFF
TRBJ2-1,.,.,TRBV7-2,TGTGCCAGCAGCTTACGCGGAGGTGAGGGAGGTGATGAGCAGTTCTTC,CASSLRGGEGGDEQFF
TRBJ1-3,.,.,TRBV27,TGTGCCAGCAGGGACAGCCGCTCTGGAAACACCATATATTTT,CASRDSRSGNTIYF
TRBJ2-3,.,TRBD2,TRBV19,TGTGCCAGCACCGGGACTAGCGGGACAGATACGCAGTATTTT,CASTGTSGTDTQYF
TRBJ1-2,.,.,TRBV29-1,TGCAGCGTTGAAGATCGGAGGGCGGAGGGCTACACCTTC,CSVEDRRAEGYTF
TRBJ1-1,few,TRBD1,TRBV7-9,TGTGCCAGCAGCTTATGGACAGGTGATGCTGAAGCTTTCTTT,CASSLWTGDAEAFF
TRBJ2-2,.,TRBD1,TRBV2,TGTGCCAGCAGTGATGGCAGGGGGCCAACCGGGGAGCTGTTTTTT,CASSDGRGPTGELFF
TRBJ2-3,once,TRBD2,TRBV7-2,TGTGCCAGCAGCCAGCGGGGAGCCACAGATACGCAGTATTTT,CASSQRGATDTQYF
TRBJ1-1,.,.,TRBV11-1,TGTGCCAGCAGCTTTGGGGGCACAAAAGCTTTCTTT,CASSFGGTKAFF
TRBJ2-1,.,.,TRBV27,TGTGCCAGCACCAGGGGGGCCACCTACAATGAGCAGTTCTTC,CASTRGATYNEQFF
TRBJ2-6,.,TRBD1,TRBV11-2,TGTGCCAGCAGCTTAGAGGGGGACAGGGGCTCCTCTGGGGCCAACGTCCTGACTTTC,CASSLEGDRGSSGANVLTF
TRBJ2-6,once,TRBD1,TRBV30,TGTGCCTCGGGACAGGGGATCTCTGGGGCCAACGTCCTGACTTTC,CASGQGISGANVLTF
TRBJ2-5,.,.,TRBV7-9,TGTGCCAGCAGCTTATCCTCCTCCACAGGGGAGACCCAGTACTTC,CASSLSSSTGETQYF
TRBJ1-1,.,TRBD1,TRBV7-2,TGTGCCAGCACCTTGGGACAGTCGAACACTGAAGCTTTCTTT,CASTLGQSNTEAFF
TRBJ1-2,.,.,TRBV15,TGTGCCACCAGCGGAAGCGGCCCTCCGGGCTACACCTTC,CATSGSGPPGYTF
TRBJ1-2,.,.,TRBV7-2,TGTGCCAGCAGCTTAGTCGAAGGACTTAACTATGGCTACACCTTC,CASSLVEGLNYGYTF
TRBJ1-5,.,.,TRBV5-1,TGCGCCAGCAGCTTGAGCGGGACGGACCATCAGCCCCAGCATTTT,CASSLSGTDHQPQHF
TRBJ2-1,.,.,TRBV27,TGTGCCAGCAGTTTATGGGTGGGGAGTGCTGACTACAATGAGCAGTTCTTC,CASSLWVGSADYNEQFF
TRBJ2-6,.,TRBD1,TRBV5-1,TGCGCCAGCAGCTTACAAACGACAGGGTCTGGGGCCAACGTCCTGACTTTC,CASSLQTTGSGANVLTF
TRBJ1-2,once,.,TRBV5-6,TGTGCCAGCAGCTTGCGCTATGGCTACACCTTC,CASSLRYGYTF
TRBJ2-1,.,TRBD2,TRBV5-4,TGTGCCAGCAGCTCCGGCGCTAGCGGGGGCCATGAGCAGTTCTTC,CASSSGASGGHEQFF
TRBJ1-2,.,.,TRBV14,TGTGCCAGCAGCCCTTTCGGGGATCCGGCCGGCTACACCTTC,CASSPFGDPAGYTF
TRBJ2-7,.,.,TRBV29-1,TGCAGCGTAGGGGCCAGATCCTACGAGCAGTACTTC,CSVGARSYEQYF
TRBJ2-7,.,.,TRBV29-1,TGCAGCGTTGAAGATGGAGGCCACAAGGCCTACGAGCAGTACTTC,CSVEDGGHKAYEQYF
TRBJ1-1,.,.,TRBV18,TGTGCCAGCTCACCACCAGCGACGAACACTGAAGCTTTCTTT,CASSPPATNTEAFF
TRBJ1-5,few,.,TRBV25-1,TGTGCCAGCAGCCTCACCGGGATTCAGCCCCAGCATTTT,CASSLTGIQPQHF
TRBJ2-3,.,.,TRBV5-1,TGCGCCAGCAGCTTCGGACAGCCACTAGATACGCAGTATTTT,CASSFGQPLDTQYF
TRBJ2-1,.,TRBD1,TRBV11-2,TGTGCCAGCAGCCCCATAAGGGGGCGCGATAATGAGCAGTTCTTC,CASSPIRGRDNEQFF
TRBJ1-1,.,.,TRBV6-1,TGTGCCAGCATGGCCCTATGGAGAGACACTGAAGCTTTCTTT,CASMALWRDTEAFF
TRBJ2-2,.,.,TRBV25-1,TGTGCCAGCAGTGAGCAGGGTGGGACCGGGGAGCTGTTTTTT,CASSEQGGTGELFF
TRBJ2-7,.,.,TRBV28,TGTGCCAGCAGTTTAGAGGCGTCCCCGGGTTACTCCTACGAGCAGTACTTC,CASSLEASPGYSYEQYF
TRBJ2-5,once,.,TRBV19,TGTGCCAGTAGTATAGGCCTTAGGACAGACCAAGAGACCCAGTACTTC,CASSIGLRTDQETQYF
TRBJ2-7,.,.,TRBV13,TGTGCCAGCAGCTTCGCGGGGCGACCTCAGACCGAGCAGTACTTC,CASSFAGRPQTEQYF
TRBJ1-2,.,.,TRBV6-1,TGTGCCAGCAGTGAAATCTCCTCGGGAAACTATGGCTACACCTTC,CASSEISSGNYGYTF
TRBJ2-1,.,TRBD2,TRBV4-2,TGTGCCAGCAGCCAAGAGAATAGCGGGGGGATCACCTACAATGAGCAGTTCTTC,CASSQENSGGITYNEQFF
TRBJ2-1,.,.,TRBV10-3,TGTGCCATCAGTGAAGACAGGGTCGGGGGGGGTGAGCAGTTCTTC,CAISEDRVGGGEQFF
TRBJ2-5,.,TRBD1,TRBV15,TGTGCCACCAGCAGAACCGGGACAGGGGACGAGACCCAGTACTTC,CATSRTGTGDETQYF
TRBJ2-6,.,.,TRBV5-1,TGCGCCAGCAGCTTGGGATATACAGGGTTGGCCTCTGGGGCCAACGTCCTGACTTTC,CASSLGYTGLASGANVLTF
TRBJ2-1,.,.,TRBV11-2,TGTGCCAGCAGCTCCTCGCGCGGGATACTCTACAATGAGCAGTTCTTC,CASSSSRGILYNEQFF
TRBJ1-2,.,.,TRBV5-6,TGTGCCAGCACCCAACCAGGAACCTATGGCTACACCTTC,CASTQPGTYGYTF
TRBJ2-5,.,TRBD2,TRBV4-2,TGTGCCAGCAGCAGGTACAGCGGGGGGCCTCAAGAGACCCAGTACTTC,CASSRYSGGPQETQYF
TRBJ1-6,.,.,TRBV9,TGTGCCAGCAGCGTAGCAACGGTTCAGGATTCACCCCTCCACTTT,CASSVATVQDSPLHF
TRBJ1-5,.,TRBD1,TRBV7-8,TGTGCCAGCAGCTTAGGTCGACAGGGTCCCAATCAGCCCCAGCATTTT,CASSLGRQGPNQPQHF
TRBJ1-6,.,TRBD1,TRBV27,TGTGCCAGCAGTGCACAGGGGTATTCACCCCTCCACTTT,CASSAQGYSPLHF
TRBJ1-2,.,TRBD1,TRBV18,TGTGCCAGCTCACTTCGGACAGGGAACTATGGCTACACCTTC,CASSLRTGNYGYTF